This paragraph covers one TCR beta chain sequence. The data were taken from a study of blood T cell repertoires in COVID-19. Study-wide context: In each case, the material was cDNA or gDNA derived from T cells, B-cell-depleted T cells, or PBMCs.

CDR1 is SGHRS, CDR2 YFSETQ, per germline. The CDR3 totals 19 residues. J was trimmed by 0 bases and V by 0 bases; bases with no gene match: 5. Methods used by the authors: Reference gene primers were amplified, and this amplification served to estimate nucleated cell counts. Profiled with immunoSEQ multiplex PCR; TCRdb holds only in-frame clones, not every one. V, J and clone size were drawn from that table, and D and trimming were deduced from the DNA. The sample shows tens of thousands of clones, around 89% of them seen only once. The sample was peripheral blood. The sequence was collected from a man aged 65 to 85 with active COVID-19. The gene calls are TRBV5-1 and TRBJ2-6, with TRBD1 matching 11 bases. The CDR3 nucleotides read TGCGCCAGCAGCTTGGCCCGGGACAGGGGGGACTCTGGGGCCAACGTCCTGACTTTC. It is translated as CASSLARDRGDSGANVLTF.